These T cell receptor beta chains were read from a single sample in a study of OX40 agonist ivuxolimab in advanced cancers. Data came from immunoSEQ multiplex PCR; TCRdb stores just in-frame clones and leaves some out. Of 87,000 or so clones listed, approximately 87% are singletons. Sequencing used CD4+ or CD8+ T cells sorted from blood, obtained in a trial of the OX40 agonist ivuxolimab. The receptor source for this set is an adult with an advanced solid tumor such as melanoma, head and neck, liver or kidney cancer. The CDR3 runs from the conserved cysteine through the conserved F or W. D genes are given only for firm matches. Not all rows give a size; the values are once, few, many and, for expanded clones, a class.

clone_size: .
j_call: TRBJ1-2
v_call: TRBV13
d_call: TRBD1
cdr3_nt: TGTGCCAGCAGCGCCGGACAGGGGAACTATGGCTACACCTTC
cdr3_aa: CASSAGQGNYGYTF

clone_size: .
j_call: TRBJ1-4
v_call: TRBV28
d_call: TRBD1
cdr3_nt: TGTGCCAGCAGTTTACCACCGGGACAGGGGTTTGAAAAACTGTTTTTT
cdr3_aa: CASSLPPGQGFEKLFF

clone_size: .
j_call: TRBJ2-3
v_call: TRBV5-1
d_call: TRBD2
cdr3_nt: TGCGCCAGCAGGAACGGACTAGCGGGAGCCGATACGCAGTATTTT
cdr3_aa: CASRNGLAGADTQYF

clone_size: .
j_call: TRBJ1-2
v_call: TRBV6-5
d_call: .
cdr3_nt: TGTGCCAGCAGTTCAAGGGATGGCTACACCTTC
cdr3_aa: CASSSRDGYTF

clone_size: .
j_call: TRBJ1-5
v_call: TRBV7-2
d_call: TRBD1
cdr3_nt: TGTGCCAGCAGCTCCCAACCGGGACAGGGGGGTCAGCCCCAGCATTTT
cdr3_aa: CASSSQPGQGGQPQHF

clone_size: .
j_call: TRBJ2-1
v_call: TRBV5-1
d_call: TRBD2
cdr3_nt: TGCGCCAGCAGCTCTAGCGGGGGATGGTTCTTC
cdr3_aa: CASSSSGGWFF

clone_size: .
j_call: TRBJ1-6
v_call: TRBV7-6
d_call: .
cdr3_nt: TGTGCCAGCAGCTCAGACAGTTACGAGGGTTCACCCCTCCACTTT
cdr3_aa: CASSSDSYEGSPLHF

clone_size: once
j_call: TRBJ2-1
v_call: TRBV11-3
d_call: TRBD2
cdr3_nt: TGTGCCAGCAGCCCCAGGACTAGCGGGAATGAGCAGTTCTTC
cdr3_aa: CASSPRTSGNEQFF

clone_size: .
j_call: TRBJ2-7
v_call: TRBV7-9
d_call: .
cdr3_nt: TGTGCCAGCAGCCCGACTTACGAGCAGTACTTC
cdr3_aa: CASSPTYEQYF

clone_size: .
j_call: TRBJ1-4
v_call: TRBV7-6
d_call: TRBD1
cdr3_nt: TGTGCCAGCAGCGGGAACAGGGGCAATGAAAAACTGTTTTTT
cdr3_aa: CASSGNRGNEKLFF

clone_size: once
j_call: TRBJ2-2
v_call: TRBV7-8
d_call: TRBD2
cdr3_nt: TGTGCCAGCAGCTTACCCAGGGCCCTCCCCAGACAGCGTAGCGGGGGAAAGTTTTTT
cdr3_aa: CASSLPRALPRQRSGGKFF

clone_size: .
j_call: TRBJ2-3
v_call: TRBV10-2
d_call: TRBD2
cdr3_nt: TGCGCCAGCACCTCGGGGGGGGGAGATACGCAGTATTTT
cdr3_aa: CASTSGGGDTQYF

clone_size: .
j_call: TRBJ1-2
v_call: TRBV5-1
d_call: .
cdr3_nt: TGCGCCAGCAGCTTGGGGGCCCCCGGCTACACCTTC
cdr3_aa: CASSLGAPGYTF

clone_size: .
j_call: TRBJ1-5
v_call: TRBV7-2
d_call: .
cdr3_nt: TGTGCCAGCAGCTTGGAGTGGGGTCAGCCCCAGCATTTT
cdr3_aa: CASSLEWGQPQHF

clone_size: .
j_call: TRBJ1-1
v_call: TRBV19
d_call: .
cdr3_nt: TGTGCCAGTGTCAACAGTGTGAACACTGAAGCTTTCTTT
cdr3_aa: CASVNSVNTEAFF

clone_size: .
j_call: TRBJ2-7
v_call: TRBV7-8
d_call: .
cdr3_nt: TGTGCCAGCAGCCCCGACAGGTTGACCTACGAGCAGTACTTC
cdr3_aa: CASSPDRLTYEQYF

clone_size: once
j_call: TRBJ1-4
v_call: TRBV9
d_call: .
cdr3_nt: TGTGCCAGCAGCGTATCGGCGACTAATGAAAAACTGTTTTTT
cdr3_aa: CASSVSATNEKLFF

clone_size: .
j_call: TRBJ2-4
v_call: TRBV6-5
d_call: .
cdr3_nt: TGTGCCAGCAGTGAATCAGTTCTCCAGTACTTC
cdr3_aa: CASSESVLQYF

clone_size: .
j_call: TRBJ1-1
v_call: TRBV7-9
d_call: .
cdr3_nt: TGTGCCAGCAGCTTTACACCGAACACTGAAGCTTTCTTT
cdr3_aa: CASSFTPNTEAFF

clone_size: .
j_call: TRBJ1-2
v_call: TRBV6-1
d_call: .
cdr3_nt: TGTGCCAGCAGTGGAATGGACACACCCTATGGCTACACCTTC
cdr3_aa: CASSGMDTPYGYTF

clone_size: .
j_call: TRBJ2-3
v_call: TRBV7-3
d_call: TRBD2
cdr3_nt: TGTGCCAGCAGCCTCACCATGACTAGCGGGGGGACAGATACGCAGTATTTT
cdr3_aa: CASSLTMTSGGTDTQYF

clone_size: .
j_call: TRBJ2-7
v_call: TRBV7-8
d_call: TRBD1
cdr3_nt: TGTGCCAGCAGCTTAGCGCGGACAGGGATCTACGAGCAGTACTTC
cdr3_aa: CASSLARTGIYEQYF

clone_size: .
j_call: TRBJ2-1
v_call: TRBV5-1
d_call: .
cdr3_nt: TGCGCCGAACTAGCCAATGAGCAGTTCTTC
cdr3_aa: CAELANEQFF

clone_size: .
j_call: TRBJ1-6
v_call: TRBV11-1
d_call: .
cdr3_nt: TGTGCCAGCAGCACCCGACGGATGAATTCACCCCTCCACTTT
cdr3_aa: CASSTRRMNSPLHF

clone_size: .
j_call: TRBJ2-3
v_call: TRBV27
d_call: TRBD2
cdr3_nt: TGTGCCAGCAGTTTAAAGGCGGGAGGGCCAGATACGCAGTATTTT
cdr3_aa: CASSLKAGGPDTQYF

clone_size: few
j_call: TRBJ1-1
v_call: TRBV7-9
d_call: TRBD1
cdr3_nt: TGTGCCAGCAGTTTGGGACAGTGGAACACTGAAGCTTTCTTT
cdr3_aa: CASSLGQWNTEAFF

clone_size: .
j_call: TRBJ1-3
v_call: TRBV5-4
d_call: .
cdr3_nt: TGTGCCAGCAGCTCGGGGGGACGCTCTGGAAACACCATATATTTT
cdr3_aa: CASSSGGRSGNTIYF

clone_size: .
j_call: TRBJ2-1
v_call: TRBV7-2
d_call: TRBD2
cdr3_nt: TGTGCCAGCAGCCCTAGCGGGGGACACTCCTACAATGAGCAGTTCTTC
cdr3_aa: CASSPSGGHSYNEQFF

clone_size: .
j_call: TRBJ2-5
v_call: TRBV27
d_call: .
cdr3_nt: TGTGCCAGCGTCTCCCGGGGGCGCGAGACCCAGTACTTC
cdr3_aa: CASVSRGRETQYF

clone_size: once
j_call: TRBJ2-6
v_call: TRBV2
d_call: .
cdr3_nt: TGTGCCAGTGTTGGCTCTGGGGCCAACGTCCTGACTTTC
cdr3_aa: CASVGSGANVLTF

clone_size: .
j_call: TRBJ1-1
v_call: TRBV6-5
d_call: .
cdr3_nt: TGTGCCAGCACATTGGCGGGCAGAGCTTTCTTT
cdr3_aa: CASTLAGRAFF

clone_size: .
j_call: TRBJ2-7
v_call: TRBV7-6
d_call: .
cdr3_nt: TGTGCCAGCAGCCCGTTGTCCCAGCTATTCTTCTCGCGAGGAGAGCAGTACTTC
cdr3_aa: CASSPLSQLFFSRGEQYF

clone_size: once
j_call: TRBJ2-7
v_call: TRBV14
d_call: TRBD2
cdr3_nt: TGTGCCAGCAGCCAAGAAACTAGCGGTACCTACGAGCAGTACTTC
cdr3_aa: CASSQETSGTYEQYF

clone_size: few
j_call: TRBJ2-1
v_call: TRBV10-3
d_call: TRBD2
cdr3_nt: TGTGCCATCAGTCCCGGGACTAGCGGCTACAATGAGCAGTTCTTC
cdr3_aa: CAISPGTSGYNEQFF

clone_size: once
j_call: TRBJ2-2
v_call: TRBV9
d_call: .
cdr3_nt: TGTGCCAGCAGCGTACGGGGTACCGGGGAGCTGTTTTTT
cdr3_aa: CASSVRGTGELFF

clone_size: few
j_call: TRBJ2-1
v_call: TRBV5-6
d_call: TRBD2
cdr3_nt: TGTGCCAGCAGCCCGGGACTAGCGGGGAGGTATGAGCAGTTCTTC
cdr3_aa: CASSPGLAGRYEQFF

clone_size: .
j_call: TRBJ1-3
v_call: TRBV4-3
d_call: .
cdr3_nt: TGCGCCAGCAGCCTTTTACTCGTCTCTGGAAACACCATATATTTT
cdr3_aa: CASSLLLVSGNTIYF

clone_size: once
j_call: TRBJ2-2
v_call: TRBV27
d_call: .
cdr3_nt: TGTGCCAGCAGTTGGTCCTTGGAAACCTTGGTCACCGGGGAGCTGTTTTTT
cdr3_aa: CASSWSLETLVTGELFF

clone_size: .
j_call: TRBJ2-3
v_call: TRBV6-5
d_call: .
cdr3_nt: TGTGCCAGCAGTTACTTGGATACGCAGTATTTT
cdr3_aa: CASSYLDTQYF

clone_size: .
j_call: TRBJ1-4
v_call: TRBV12-5
d_call: TRBD1
cdr3_nt: TGTGCTAGTGGTTTGGGACAGGGAGAGTGTGAAAAACTGTTTTTT
cdr3_aa: CASGLGQGECEKLFF